The clone carrying this T cell receptor beta chain was detected a few times. Its target is unknown. Of the isolated RNA, all was reverse transcribed, and so the sequenced material was expressed TCRB transcripts. The average read count of naive, central memory and regulatory T cell samples was around 3.6 million. Clones were sequenced by immunoSEQ multiplex PCR, and TCRdb holds only the in-frame ones, with some missing. This sample has 970,000 or so clones, with roughly 15% found just once. The CDR3 has 15 amino acids. Looked up from germline, CDR1 is SGHRS and CDR2 is YFSETQ. A CD45RO/CCR7/CD25/CD127/CD95/CD27 panel sorted naive, central memory, regulatory and stem cell-like memory CD4+ cells. This sample stems from a study of beta chain features in type 1 diabetes. Findings and caveats of the study: TCRB repertoires of naive, central memory and Treg cells appeared more similar among patients than among healthy donors.

The sequence came from a woman aged 18-29 years in good health. V and J are TRBV5-1 and TRBJ2-5, with TRBD1 identical over 7 bases. The end of the DNA fits TRBJ2-7 better, so the J call may be wrong. Material: naive CD4+ T cells from blood. CDR3 bases: TGCGCCAGCACCGAGGGACAGCTTCCAGCACTCGAGCAGTACTTC. Amino acid sequence: CASTEGQLPALEQYF.